Below, 27 T cell receptor beta chains from the same sample are listed, as sequenced in a study of T-cell reconstitution after alpha-beta-depleted transplantation in children. This sample's TCRbeta library carried unique molecular identifier barcodes. TCRdb analysed the PCR reads with MiXCR anew, one entry per CDR3 protein. The table has 200,000 or so distinct CDR3 sequences, 6.6% seen once. The material sequenced was PBMCs, taken before TCRalphabeta/CD19-depleted stem cell transplant. These receptors were obtained from a boy aged 2 to 10 with acute lymphoblastic leukemia, due to receive a stem cell transplant.

This clonotype was seen a few times. The chain is built from TRBV20-1 and TRBJ1-1; no reliable D call. CDR1 and CDR2 from the germline V gene are DFQATT and SNEGSKA (reference sequence). The CDR3 contains 10 residues. Trimming pared 3 bases from V and 6 bases from J, leaving 5 bases between. Here the CDR3 DNA reads TGCAGTGCTAGGGGTCCTGAAGCTTTCTTT. It encodes CSARGPEAFF.

This clonotype was counted only a few times. V is TRBV7-3 and J is TRBJ2-1; D is perhaps TRBD1 (6 bases). CDR1 is SGHTA and CDR2 is FQGTGA in the germline V gene. This CDR3 is built from 16 residues. V was shortened by 5 bases and J by 1 base, with 15 bases between the two germline ends. DNA of the CDR3: TGTGCCAGCAGCCCGGGGTACAGGGAGTCCTACAATGAGCAGTTCTTC. As protein: CASSPGYRESYNEQFF.

This clonotype occurred a few times. The chain employs TRBV11-2 and TRBJ2-2, with 7 bases matching TRBD1. The CDR3 sequence is 13 residues long. Per germline, CDR1 SGHAT and CDR2 FQNNGV. The V and J ends lost 6 bases and 7 bases, in that order; junction bases with no gene match: 5. Here the CDR3 reads CASREQGRGELFF. The CDR3 DNA reads TGTGCCAGCAGGGAACAGGGGCGCGGGGAGCTGTTTTTT.

This clonotype has at least ten counts. The V and J genes are TRBV29-1 and TRBJ2-7; a weak D match, TRBD2 (7 bases). CDR1 is SQVTM and CDR2 is ANQGSEA in the germline V gene. CDR3 length equals 15 residues. Trimming shortened V by 5 bases and J by 1 base, and 18 bases separated the two germline ends. CDR3 in amino acids: CSVMGGGIASYEQYF. The CDR3 nucleotides read TGCAGCGTTATGGGGGGGGGCATCGCGTCCTACGAGCAGTACTTC.

The chain has TRBV4-3 and TRBJ2-5; TRBD2 is a possible D gene (6 bases). Germline CDR1 reads LGHNA; CDR2 reads YSLEER. The CDR3 covers 16 residues. Trimming stripped 3 bases from V and 2 bases from J, with 16 bases between. For the CDR3, the DNA is TGCGCCAGCAGCCACGAGAGGACCCGGGGGCAAGAGACCCAGTACTTC. Protein sequence: CASSHERTRGQETQYF.

This clonotype was detected only a few times. The chain has TRBV29-1 and TRBJ1-1, with no clear D. CDR1 is SQVTM and CDR2 is ANQGSEA in the germline V gene. The CDR3 has 11 amino acids. V was trimmed by 6 bases and J by 5 bases, leaving 10 bases between them. The CDR3 sequence: CSVITDTEAFF. The CDR3, as DNA: TGCAGCGTCATCACTGATACTGAAGCTTTCTTT.

This clonotype was observed many times. V is TRBV7-9 and J is TRBJ1-4, with 12 bases fitting TRBD1. This CDR3 has 15 residues. Germline CDR1 SEHNR, CDR2 FQNEAQ (reference sequence). The V segment lost 3 bases and the J segment 8 bases; nucleotides outside the gene matches: 4. The CDR3 bases are TGTGCCAGCAGCTTCGGCGGGACAGGGGGCGAAAAACTGTTTTTT. It yields the protein CASSFGGTGGEKLFF.

Many counts were recorded for this clonotype. The rearrangement joins TRBV2 to TRBJ2-5, with 11 bases matching TRBD1. J lost 2 bases, V lost 5 bases, and 10 bases had no gene match. This CDR3 has 17 residues. Germline CDR1 reads SNHLY; CDR2 reads FYNNEI. This CDR3 is CASSITRDRGLQETQYF. CDR3 DNA: TGTGCCAGCAGTATTACACGGGACAGGGGGTTGCAAGAGACCCAGTACTTC.

The genes are TRBV11-2 and TRBJ2-7; D is unclear. The CDR3 is 16 residues long. Trimming took 5 bases from V and 6 from J, leaving 23 bases between them. CDR1 and CDR2 (germline): SGHAT, FQNNGV. The chain's CDR3 is CASSTPLGRSVSEQYF. CDR3 nucleotide sequence: TGTGCCAGCAGCACACCCCTAGGGCGGTCGGTTAGCGAGCAGTACTTC.

This clonotype was counted a few times. The chain is built from TRBV11-3 and TRBJ2-5; 11 bases are shared with TRBD2. Losses at the gene ends were 1 base for V and 2 bases for J; bases not matched to a gene: 12. Germline CDR1 SGHNT, CDR2 YENEEA. This CDR3 spans 19 amino acids. CDR3 sequence: CASSLVAWSGLAEQETQYF. DNA for the CDR3: TGTGCCAGCAGCTTAGTTGCGTGGTCGGGACTAGCGGAACAAGAGACCCAGTACTTC.

In this sample, this clonotype turned up many times. This chain uses TRBV5-1 with TRBJ2-5, with TRBD1 matching over 8 bases. The CDR3 consists of 14 residues. V lost 1 base to trimming and J lost 5 bases; unmatched junction nucleotides: 4. Germline assignment: CDR1 SGHRS and CDR2 YFSETQ. The CDR3 sequence is CASSLLTGEETQYF. The CDR3 nucleotides read TGCGCCAGCAGCTTGTTGACAGGGGAGGAGACCCAGTACTTC.

This clonotype was detected ten times or more. This chain joins TRBV29-1 and TRBJ2-5; TRBD2 agrees at 11 bases. In germline, CDR1 is SQVTM, CDR2 ANQGSEA. The CDR3 spans 14 residues. The junction had 5 bases not matched to a gene; V was cut back by 4 bases and J by 4 bases. The CDR3: CSVGASGGSETQYF. The DNA for the CDR3 is TGCAGCGTTGGGGCTAGCGGGGGGTCAGAGACCCAGTACTTC.

This clonotype was seen repeatedly, ten times or more. This sequence joins TRBV29-1 and TRBJ2-3; no clear D. The CDR3 spans 12 residues. From germline, CDR1 is SQVTM and CDR2 ANQGSEA. The V end was cut by 4 bases, the J end by 4 bases, with 9 bases between. CDR3 region: CSVVAFSDTQYF. Written as DNA, the CDR3 is TGCAGCGTTGTTGCGTTTTCAGATACGCAGTATTTT.

The V gene is TRBV28, the J gene TRBJ2-7, with D possibly TRBD2 on 6 matching bases. CDR1 and CDR2 (germline): MDHEN, SYDVKM. This CDR3 comprises 15 residues. V was pared by 6 bases and J by 6 bases, with 21 bases between. CDR3 sequence (DNA): TGTGCCAGCAGCCCTCCTCCGGGGGAGAGTGGCGAGCAGTACTTC. Translating gives CASSPPPGESGEQYF.

This clonotype came up many times. This CDR3 reads CSARVVQDSPFYQPQHF. The CDR3 DNA is TGCAGTGCTAGAGTTGTTCAAGACAGCCCTTTCTATCAGCCCCAGCATTTT. The chain links TRBV20-1 to TRBJ1-5, with TRBD1 as a possible D gene (5 bases). The CDR3 extends over 17 amino acids. V was clipped by 1 base and J by 5 bases, with 21 bases between them. The germline V gene has CDR1 DFQATT and CDR2 SNEGSKA (reference sequence).

In its sample, this clonotype was seen many times. This chain joins TRBV6-5 and TRBJ2-1; TRBD2 might be the D (6 bases). Between the trimmed V and J ends, which lost 4 bases and 0 bases, there was a span of 13 bases. Per germline, CDR1 MNHEY and CDR2 SVGAGI. The CDR3 has 16 amino acids. CDR3 nucleotide sequence: TGTGCCAGCAGTTTCCGTTCCGGGAGCTCCTACAATGAGCAGTTCTTC. Amino acid sequence: CASSFRSGSSYNEQFF.

This clonotype was observed many times. This chain connects TRBV7-2 to TRBJ2-4; no clear D. Germline values: CDR1 SGHTA, CDR2 FQGNSA. The CDR3 runs to 16 residues. V was pared by 1 base and J by 0 bases, with 10 bases between. CDR3: CASSLEAGLAKNIQYF. The CDR3 bases are TGTGCCAGCAGCTTAGAGGCAGGTTTAGCCAAAAACATTCAGTACTTC.

In this sample, this clonotype turned up a few times. The chain joins TRBV7-8 to TRBJ2-5; the match to TRBD2 covers 9 bases. Per germline, CDR1 SGHVS and CDR2 FQNEAQ. V was pared by 2 bases and J by 1 base, with 2 bases of the junction left unmatched. The CDR3 length is 15 residues. CDR3 loop: CASSLLAGSQETQYF. CDR3 DNA: TGTGCCAGCAGCTTACTAGCGGGGTCCCAAGAGACCCAGTACTTC.

V is TRBV15 and J is TRBJ1-4; the D gene is possibly TRBD1 (5 bases). The CDR3 runs to 12 residues. V was shortened by 8 bases and J by 6 bases, with 10 bases between the two germline ends. Germline V CDR1 and CDR2: LNHNV, YYDKDF (reference sequence). The chain's CDR3 is CATSGSHEKLFF. For the CDR3, the DNA is TGTGCCACCTCAGGGTCTCATGAAAAACTGTTTTTT.

This clonotype was recorded many times. The V and J genes are TRBV7-9 and TRBJ2-1, with a possible D match to TRBD1 (5 bases). The germline CDR1 and CDR2 sequences are SEHNR and FQNEAQ (reference sequence). CDR3 length equals 13 residues. V was shortened by 5 bases and J by 5 bases, with 10 bases between the two germline ends. The DNA of the CDR3 is TGTGCCAGCAGCCCCGACAGACACAATGAGCAGTTCTTC. Encoded protein: CASSPDRHNEQFF.

This clonotype was recorded many times. The CDR3 region has the DNA TGTGCCAGCAGACCCTCGGGCGGGGACTCCTACGAGCAGTACTTC. The encoded protein is CASRPSGGDSYEQYF. This chain connects TRBV7-9 to TRBJ2-7, with D possibly being TRBD2 (6 bases). The germline CDR1 and CDR2 sequences are SEHNR and FQNEAQ (reference sequence). This CDR3 region has 15 residues. V lost 6 bases and J lost 0, with 15 bases in between.

This clonotype was recorded many times. This sequence joins TRBV5-1 and TRBJ2-1; the match to TRBD2 covers 9 bases. V trimming: 3 bases; J trimming: 9 bases; junction bases outside the gene matches: 10. CDR1 and CDR2 (germline): SGHRS, YFSETQ. The CDR3 spans 15 residues. CDR3 region: CASSYRTSEEGEQFF. The CDR3, as DNA: TGCGCCAGCAGCTACCGGACTAGCGAAGAAGGTGAGCAGTTCTTC.

This clonotype was observed at least ten times. The chain recombines TRBV28 with TRBJ2-2; 7 bases agree with TRBD1. The CDR3 has 15 amino acids. The junction had 8 bases not matched to a gene; V was cut back by 5 bases and J by 5 bases. In germline, CDR1 is MDHEN, CDR2 SYDVKM. This chain's CDR3 is CASSPSDRETGELFF. In DNA, the CDR3 is TGTGCCAGCAGTCCGAGCGACAGGGAAACCGGGGAGCTGTTTTTT.

This clonotype was picked up many times. J is TRBJ2-6 and V is TRBV7-2, with D uncertain. CDR1 and CDR2 from the germline V gene are SGHTA and FQGNSA. V lost 2 bases and J lost 0, with 2 bases in between. The CDR3 has 14 residues. This CDR3 is CASSLNSGANVLTF. The CDR3 nucleotides read TGTGCCAGCAGCTTAAACTCTGGGGCCAACGTCCTGACTTTC.

This clonotype occurred many times. This chain connects TRBV28 to TRBJ2-7, with D perhaps given as TRBD1 or TRBD2 (6 bases each). In germline, CDR1 is MDHEN, CDR2 SYDVKM. V was cut by 3 bases and J by 5 bases, with 17 bases left in between. The CDR3 is 15 residues long. The CDR3 DNA follows: TGTGCCAGCAGTTTGGGGGCGGGATTCGAGGACGAGCAGTACTTC. Translating gives CASSLGAGFEDEQYF.

The sample holds a few counts of this clonotype. The chain uses TRBV20-1 and TRBJ2-1; 9 nucleotides match TRBD1. V was clipped by 0 bases and J by 1 base; unmatched bases: 10. Germline V gives CDR1 DFQATT, CDR2 SNEGSKA (reference sequence). The CDR3 sequence is 18 residues long. The DNA of the CDR3 is TGCAGTGCTAGAGATCTGTATAGGGGGACAGGGTCCTACAATGAGCAGTTCTTC. It codes for CSARDLYRGTGSYNEQFF.

The J gene is TRBJ1-2, the V gene TRBV28; tentative D call: TRBD1 (6 bases). The CDR3 covers 15 residues. The germline V gene has CDR1 MDHEN and CDR2 SYDVKM. V was shortened by 6 bases and J by 6 bases, with 20 bases between the two germline ends. CDR3 sequence: CASRVRQGYGNGYTF. In nucleotides, the CDR3 is TGTGCCAGCAGGGTTAGGCAGGGGTATGGAAATGGCTACACCTTC.